Included here is one T cell receptor beta chain sequence, with context. This entry belongs to a study of graft-versus-host responses after intestinal transplantation. Study-level points and caveats: Peak circulating GvH clone levels were associated with early post-transplant HvG declines.

The CDR3 consists of 13 residues. The germline V gene has CDR1 MNHNY and CDR2 SVGAGI (reference sequence). V dropped 8 bases and J dropped 4 bases, with 14 bases sitting between them. The data were produced by immunoSEQ multiplex PCR, yet TCRdb's version contains in-frame clones alone and is incomplete. The sample yields just over 20,000 clones, roughly 41% seen once. The authors plated roughly 200,000 CFSE-labeled responder cells with roughly 200,000 irradiated, violet-dye-labeled stimulator cells. After the reaction, the investigators sorted the proliferating CFSE-low CD3+CD4+ and CD3+CD8+ responders.

The chain joins TRBV6-6 to TRBJ1-2; possible D gene TRBD1, 6 bases. Sequencing used alloreactive CD8+ T cells from a mixed lymphocyte reaction culture, obtained before intestinal transplant. The subset here: CFSE-low proliferating T cells sorted from roughly 6-day pre-transplant mixed lymphocyte reaction (GvH or HvG direction). This sequence was found in a human patient who received an intestinal transplant. Here the CDR3 DNA reads TGTGCCAGCGGGATGACAGGAATCTATGGCTACACCTTC. It encodes CASGMTGIYGYTF.